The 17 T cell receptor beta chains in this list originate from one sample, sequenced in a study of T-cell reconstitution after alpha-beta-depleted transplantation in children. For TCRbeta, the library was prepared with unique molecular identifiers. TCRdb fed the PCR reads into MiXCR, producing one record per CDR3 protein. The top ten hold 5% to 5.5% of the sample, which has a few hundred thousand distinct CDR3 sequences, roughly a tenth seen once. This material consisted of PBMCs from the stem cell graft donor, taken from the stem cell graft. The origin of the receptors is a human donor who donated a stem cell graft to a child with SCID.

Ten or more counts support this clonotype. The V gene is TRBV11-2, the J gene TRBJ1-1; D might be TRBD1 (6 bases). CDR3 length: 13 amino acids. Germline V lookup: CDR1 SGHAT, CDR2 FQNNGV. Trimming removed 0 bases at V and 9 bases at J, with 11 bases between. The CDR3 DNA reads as TGTGCCAGCAGCTTAGATGGGAGGGGGAAAGCTTTCTTT. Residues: CASSLDGRGKAFF. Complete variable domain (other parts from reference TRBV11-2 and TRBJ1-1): EAGVAQSPRYKIIEKRQSVAFWCNPISGHATLYWYQQILGQGPKLLIQFQNNGVVDDSQLPKDRFSAERLKGVDSTLKIQPAKLEDSAVYLCASSLDGRGKAFFGQGTRLTVV.

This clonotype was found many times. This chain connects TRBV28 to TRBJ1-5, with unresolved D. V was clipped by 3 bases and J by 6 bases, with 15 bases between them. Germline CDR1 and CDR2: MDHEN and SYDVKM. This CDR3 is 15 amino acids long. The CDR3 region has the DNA TGTGCCAGCAGTTTTGATTCGGGCGTAGGTCAGCCCCAGCATTTT. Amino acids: CASSFDSGVGQPQHF.

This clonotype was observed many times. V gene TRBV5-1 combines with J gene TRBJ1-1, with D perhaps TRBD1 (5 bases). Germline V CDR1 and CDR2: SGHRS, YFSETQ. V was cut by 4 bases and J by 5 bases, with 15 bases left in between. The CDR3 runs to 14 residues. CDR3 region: CASSRRGGETEAFF. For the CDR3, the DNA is TGCGCCAGCAGCCGCCGGGGAGGGGAAACTGAAGCTTTCTTT.

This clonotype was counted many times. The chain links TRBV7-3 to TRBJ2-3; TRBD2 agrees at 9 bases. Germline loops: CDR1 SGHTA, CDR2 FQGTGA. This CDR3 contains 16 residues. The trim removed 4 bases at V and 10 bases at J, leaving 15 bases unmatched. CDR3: CASSSLGTSNQVSQYF. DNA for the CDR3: TGTGCCAGCAGCTCCCTCGGGACTAGCAATCAAGTGTCGCAGTATTTT.

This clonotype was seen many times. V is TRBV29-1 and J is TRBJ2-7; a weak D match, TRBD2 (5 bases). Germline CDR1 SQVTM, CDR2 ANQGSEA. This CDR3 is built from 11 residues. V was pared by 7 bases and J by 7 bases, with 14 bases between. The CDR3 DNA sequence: TGCAGCGCCATGGGAGTCCGGGAGCAGTACTTC. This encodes CSAMGVREQYF.

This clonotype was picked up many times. This CDR3 is CASSLGGQQETQYF. As DNA, the CDR3 is TGCGCCAGCAGCTTGGGCGGACAGCAAGAGACCCAGTACTTC. V usage is TRBV5-1 and J usage is TRBJ2-5, with D possibly matching TRBD1 (6 bases). Trimming took off 0 bases at V and 2 bases at J, with 8 bases between the two ends. This CDR3 is 14 amino acids long. The germline V gene has CDR1 SGHRS and CDR2 YFSETQ.

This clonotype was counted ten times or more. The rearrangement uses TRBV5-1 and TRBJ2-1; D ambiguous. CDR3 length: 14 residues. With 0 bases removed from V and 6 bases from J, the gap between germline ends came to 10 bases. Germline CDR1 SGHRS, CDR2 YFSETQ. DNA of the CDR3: TGCGCCAGCAGCTTGGAACCCGACCTCAATGAGCAGTTCTTC. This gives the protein CASSLEPDLNEQFF.

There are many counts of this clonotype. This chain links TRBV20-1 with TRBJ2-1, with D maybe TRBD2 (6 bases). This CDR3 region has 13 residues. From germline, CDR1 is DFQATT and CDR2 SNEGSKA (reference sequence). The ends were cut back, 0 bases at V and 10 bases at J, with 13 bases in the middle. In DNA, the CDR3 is TGCAGTGCTAGAGATCTCGGGGGAGGCGAGCAGTTCTTC. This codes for CSARDLGGGEQFF.

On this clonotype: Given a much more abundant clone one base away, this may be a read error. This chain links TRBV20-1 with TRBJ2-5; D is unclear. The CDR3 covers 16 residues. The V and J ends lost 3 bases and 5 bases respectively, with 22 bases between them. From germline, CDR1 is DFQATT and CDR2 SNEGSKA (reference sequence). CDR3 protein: CSASGWNLGKVETQYF. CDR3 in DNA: TGCAGTGCTAGCGGGTGGAACCTGGGCAAAGTTGAGACCCAGTACTTC.

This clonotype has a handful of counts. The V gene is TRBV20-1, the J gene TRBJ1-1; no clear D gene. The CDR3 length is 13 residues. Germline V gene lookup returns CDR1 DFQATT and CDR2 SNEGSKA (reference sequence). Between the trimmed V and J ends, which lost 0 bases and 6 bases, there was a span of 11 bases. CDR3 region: CSARDPLMAEAFF. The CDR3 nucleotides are TGCAGTGCTAGAGATCCCCTAATGGCTGAAGCTTTCTTT.

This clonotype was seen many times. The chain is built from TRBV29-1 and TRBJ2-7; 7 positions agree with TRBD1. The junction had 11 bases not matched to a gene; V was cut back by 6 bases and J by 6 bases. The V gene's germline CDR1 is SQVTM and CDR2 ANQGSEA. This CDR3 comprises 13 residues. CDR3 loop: CSVGRDSLTEQYF. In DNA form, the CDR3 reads TGCAGCGTCGGCCGGGACAGCCTAACCGAGCAGTACTTC.

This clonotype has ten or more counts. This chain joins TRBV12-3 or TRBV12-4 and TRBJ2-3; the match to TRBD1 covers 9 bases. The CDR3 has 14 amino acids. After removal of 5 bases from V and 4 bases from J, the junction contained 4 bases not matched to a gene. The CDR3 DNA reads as TGTGCCAGCAGTGGGGACAGGGCCGCAGATACGCAGTATTTT. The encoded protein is CASSGDRAADTQYF.

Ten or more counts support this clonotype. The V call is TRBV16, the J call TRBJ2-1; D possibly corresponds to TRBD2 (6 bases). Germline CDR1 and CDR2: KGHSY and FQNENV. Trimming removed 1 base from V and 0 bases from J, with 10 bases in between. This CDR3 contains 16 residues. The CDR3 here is CASSQLAGNSYNEQFF. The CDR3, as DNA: TGTGCCAGCAGCCAATTGGCGGGGAACTCCTACAATGAGCAGTTCTTC.

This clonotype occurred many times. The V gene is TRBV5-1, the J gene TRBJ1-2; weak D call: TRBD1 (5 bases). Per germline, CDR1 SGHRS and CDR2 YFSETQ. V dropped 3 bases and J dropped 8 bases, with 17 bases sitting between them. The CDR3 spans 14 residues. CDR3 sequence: CASSSEGQGQGYTF. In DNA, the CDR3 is TGCGCCAGCAGCTCCGAGGGGCAGGGCCAAGGCTACACCTTC.

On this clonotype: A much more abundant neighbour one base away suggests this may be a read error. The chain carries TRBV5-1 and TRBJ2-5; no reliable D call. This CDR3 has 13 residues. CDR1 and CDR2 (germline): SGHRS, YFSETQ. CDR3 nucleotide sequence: TGCGCCAGCAGCCCCTCGGCGGAAGAGACCCAGTCCTTC. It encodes CASSPSAEETQSF.

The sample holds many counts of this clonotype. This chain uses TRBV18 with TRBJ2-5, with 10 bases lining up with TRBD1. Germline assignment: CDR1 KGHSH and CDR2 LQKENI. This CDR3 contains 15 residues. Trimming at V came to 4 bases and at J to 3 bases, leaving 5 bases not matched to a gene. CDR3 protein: CASSLGTGAEETQYF. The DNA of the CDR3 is TGTGCCAGCTCACTCGGGACAGGGGCCGAAGAGACCCAGTACTTC.

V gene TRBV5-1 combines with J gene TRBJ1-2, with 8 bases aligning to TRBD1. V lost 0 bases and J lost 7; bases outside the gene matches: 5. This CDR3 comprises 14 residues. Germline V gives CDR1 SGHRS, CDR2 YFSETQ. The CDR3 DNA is TGCGCCAGCAGCTTGGCCACAGGGGGTAGTGGCTACACCTTC. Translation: CASSLATGGSGYTF.